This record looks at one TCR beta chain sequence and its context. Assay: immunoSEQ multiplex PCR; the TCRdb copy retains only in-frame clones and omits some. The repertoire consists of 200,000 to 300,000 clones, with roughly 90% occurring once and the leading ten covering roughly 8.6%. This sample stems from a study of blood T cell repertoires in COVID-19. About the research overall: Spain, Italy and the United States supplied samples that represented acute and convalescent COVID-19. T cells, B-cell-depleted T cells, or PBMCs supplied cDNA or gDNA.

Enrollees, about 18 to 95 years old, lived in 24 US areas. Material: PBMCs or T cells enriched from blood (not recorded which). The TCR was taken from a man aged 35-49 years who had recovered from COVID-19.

DNA for the CDR3: TGTGCCAGCAGCACTCGACAGAACCTTAACATTCAGTACTTC. Protein product: CASSTRQNLNIQYF. The rearrangement joins TRBV11-2 to TRBJ2-4; TRBD1 might be the D (5 bases). V lost 5 bases and J 7 bases, leaving 15 bases between the germline ends. Germline V gene sequence: CDR1 SGHAT, CDR2 FQNNGV. The CDR3 has 14 residues.